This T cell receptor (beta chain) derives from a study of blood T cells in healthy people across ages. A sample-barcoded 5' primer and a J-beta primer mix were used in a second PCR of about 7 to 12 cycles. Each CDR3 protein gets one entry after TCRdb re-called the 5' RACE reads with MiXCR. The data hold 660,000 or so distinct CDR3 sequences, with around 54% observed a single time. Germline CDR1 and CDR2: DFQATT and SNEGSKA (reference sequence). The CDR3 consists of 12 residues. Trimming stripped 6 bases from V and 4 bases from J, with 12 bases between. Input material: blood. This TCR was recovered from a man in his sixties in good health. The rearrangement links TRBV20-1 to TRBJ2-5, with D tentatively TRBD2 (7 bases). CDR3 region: CSALGGRETQYF. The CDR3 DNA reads TGCAGTGCCCTCGGGGGGCGAGAGACCCAGTACTTC.